This T cell receptor (beta chain) was captured in a study of OX40 agonist ivuxolimab in advanced cancers. Study-level information: Patients received intravenous ivuxolimab every 2 weeks at 0.01 to 10 mg/kg. Notes on the study in general: Relative to CD4+, CD8+ T cells held more expanded clones on average. Certain nonresponders additionally had low normalized T-cell clonal expansion.

Of note for this clone: Antigen: not known.

V dropped 4 bases and J dropped 7 bases, with 18 bases sitting between them. The CDR3 runs to 15 residues. Germline-derived CDR1 and CDR2 are SGDLS and YYNGEE. Clones were sequenced by immunoSEQ multiplex PCR, and TCRdb holds only the in-frame ones, with some missing. Of approximately 84,000 clones in the sample, around 94% are singletons; the top ten hold approximately 2.4%. This TCR was sampled from an adult with an advanced solid tumor such as melanoma, head and neck, liver or kidney cancer. The source was CD4+ or CD8+ T cells sorted from blood, collected in a trial of the OX40 agonist ivuxolimab. The gene calls are TRBV9 and TRBJ1-3, with a tentative D call TRBD1 (5 bases). In DNA, the CDR3 is TGTGCCAGCAGCCCCCCCGGGCAGGGTTGGAACACCATATATTTT. Its protein product is CASSPPGQGWNTIYF.